Presented here are 24 T cell receptor beta chains from one specimen sequenced in a study of T cell responses to AZD1222 COVID-19 vaccine. TCRdb keeps only in-frame clones here, not all; method: immunoSEQ multiplex PCR. The repertoire has roughly 140,000 clones, approximately 91% of them found once; the top ten carry approximately 7%. The material sequenced was peripheral blood, taken after recovery from COVID-19. The receptors come from an adult who had recovered from COVID-19.

The chain is built from TRBV6-5 and TRBJ2-7; 11 bases are shared with TRBD1. V dropped 6 bases and J dropped 6; count of bases not matched to a gene: 7. Germline CDR1 reads MNHEY; CDR2 reads SVGAGI. The CDR3 runs 14 residues. Here the CDR3 reads CASRGPGQGGEQYF. In DNA, the CDR3 is TGTGCCAGCAGGGGTCCGGGACAGGGGGGCGAGCAGTACTTC.

This sequence joins TRBV7-2 and TRBJ2-5; 7 positions agree with TRBD2. Germline-derived CDR1 and CDR2 are SGHTA and FQGNSA. V lost 5 bases to trimming and J lost 0 bases; unmatched junction nucleotides: 6. This CDR3 spans 15 amino acids. This CDR3 reads CASSPGGVYQETQYF. CDR3 nucleotides: TGTGCCAGCAGCCCGGGGGGAGTGTACCAAGAGACCCAGTACTTC. Using reference TRBV7-2 and TRBJ2-5 for the parts outside the CDR3, the full variable domain is GAGVSQSPSNKVTEKGKDVELRCDPISGHTALYWYRQSLGQGLEFLIYFQGNSAPDKSGLPSDRFSAERTGGSVSTLTIQRTQQEDSAVYLCASSPGGVYQETQYFGPGTRLLVL.

The V and J genes are TRBV7-2 and TRBJ1-1; no definite D call. CDR3 length: 13 residues. V was clipped by 5 bases and J by 6 bases, with 13 bases between them. Germline CDR1 is SGHTA and CDR2 is FQGNSA. CDR3 nucleotide sequence: TGTGCCAGCAGCCCGGCTATCGGTGCTGAAGCTTTCTTT. It is translated as CASSPAIGAEAFF.

This clone was recorded only once. The chain uses TRBV5-5 and TRBJ2-7, with TRBD2 as a possible D gene (6 bases). The CDR3 consists of 16 residues. Germline CDR1 SGHKS, CDR2 YYEKEE (reference sequence). V lost 3 bases to trimming and J lost 2 bases, with 18 bases between them. The CDR3, as DNA: TGTGCCAGCAGCTACCGTGAAGCGGGTTATACCTACGAGCAGTACTTC. Translation: CASSYREAGYTYEQYF.

This chain uses TRBV11-2 with TRBJ2-7, with TRBD1 as a possible D gene (5 bases). This CDR3 has 12 amino acids. Looked up from germline, CDR1 is SGHAT and CDR2 is FQNNGV. V was shortened by 6 bases and J by 1 base, with 7 bases between the two germline ends. Here the CDR3 DNA reads TGTGCCAGCAGAGACAGTTCCTACGAGCAGTACTTC. It yields the protein CASRDSSYEQYF.

The rearrangement joins TRBV2 to TRBJ1-4, with D maybe TRBD1 (5 bases). CDR3 size: 16 residues. V shed 4 bases and J shed 0 bases, with 12 bases lying between them. Germline V CDR1 and CDR2: SNHLY, FYNNEI. The CDR3 spells CASSGGERSTNEKLFF. The CDR3 bases are TGTGCCAGCAGTGGGGGGGAGCGCTCAACTAATGAAAAACTGTTTTTT. Complete variable domain (other parts from reference TRBV2 and TRBJ1-4): EPEVTQTPSHQVTQMGQEVILRCVPISNHLYFYWYRQILGQKVEFLVSFYNNEISEKSEIFDDQFSVERPDGSNFTLKIRSTKLEDSAMYFCASSGGERSTNEKLFFGSGTQLSVL.

V usage is TRBV18 and J usage is TRBJ1-2; D is perhaps TRBD1 (5 bases). CDR3 size: 15 residues. The V end was cut by 6 bases, the J end by 7 bases, with 21 bases between. Per germline, CDR1 KGHSH and CDR2 LQKENI. CDR3 protein: CASSVLPQGDTGYTF. In DNA form, the CDR3 reads TGTGCCAGCTCCGTCCTCCCGCAGGGCGACACTGGCTACACCTTC.

V is TRBV6-6 and J is TRBJ2-1, with TRBD2 as a possible D gene (6 bases). Germline assignment: CDR1 MNHNY and CDR2 SVGAGI (reference sequence). The CDR3 sequence is 16 residues long. V lost 0 bases to trimming and J lost 3 bases, with 12 bases between them. In DNA, the CDR3 is TGTGCCAGCAGTTACTCGACTAGACAGCTCTACAATGAGCAGTTCTTC. Its protein product is CASSYSTRQLYNEQFF.

V is TRBV7-2 and J is TRBJ2-5; 14 bases fit TRBD2. J was trimmed by 1 base and V by 1 base; bases with no gene match: 2. The germline gives CDR1 SGHTA, CDR2 FQGNSA. This CDR3 has 17 amino acids. As DNA, the CDR3 is TGTGCCAGCAGCTTAGGACTAGCGGGAGGGGGCCAAGAGACCCAGTACTTC. It specifies CASSLGLAGGGQETQYF.

The chain links TRBV9 to TRBJ1-1, with TRBD1 matching 7 bases. This CDR3 spans 16 amino acids. Germline trimming cut 6 bases from V and 0 bases from J; bases unmatched to any gene: 11. The germline V gene has CDR1 SGDLS and CDR2 YYNGEE. This CDR3 is CASTPGQAELNTEAFF. For the CDR3, the DNA is TGTGCCAGCACCCCCGGACAGGCGGAACTGAACACTGAAGCTTTCTTT.

This clone appeared once. CDR3 sequence: CASTSGTGAYEQYF. The CDR3 DNA sequence: TGTGCCAGTACATCCGGGACAGGAGCCTACGAGCAGTACTTC. This sequence joins TRBV28 and TRBJ2-7; 8 nucleotides agree with TRBD1. The CDR3 runs 14 residues. The V segment lost 9 bases and the J segment 2 bases; nucleotides outside the gene matches: 9. Germline CDR1 MDHEN, CDR2 SYDVKM.

J is TRBJ1-6 and V is TRBV4-3; D gene unclear. V lost 0 bases, J lost 7 bases, and 13 bases lay in between. The germline gives CDR1 LGHNA, CDR2 YSLEER. The CDR3 sequence is 16 residues long. CDR3 sequence reads: CASSQDEPAGNSPLHF. DNA for the CDR3: TGCGCCAGCAGCCAAGATGAACCCGCGGGGAATTCACCCCTCCACTTT.

The chain employs TRBV2 and TRBJ2-5; TRBD2 matches at 7 bases. Per the germline V gene, CDR1 is SNHLY and CDR2 is FYNNEI. The CDR3 loop spans 13 amino acids. The V and J ends lost 5 bases and 4 bases, in that order; junction bases with no gene match: 4. The CDR3 spells CASSSSGAETQYF. The CDR3 DNA follows: TGTGCCAGCAGTTCCAGCGGGGCAGAGACCCAGTACTTC.

The DNA of the CDR3 is TGCAGTGCTAGTTTGGCTACCAACAATGAGCAGTTCTTC. Its protein product is CSASLATNNEQFF. This chain links TRBV20-1 with TRBJ2-1; no clear D. CDR1 and CDR2 (germline): DFQATT, SNEGSKA (reference sequence). V was shortened by 3 bases and J by 5 bases, with 11 bases between the two germline ends. The CDR3 consists of 13 residues.

The V call is TRBV5-4, the J call TRBJ2-1, with 7 bases that match TRBD2. V gave up 2 bases and J gave up 6 bases; unmatched junction bases: 8. CDR1 and CDR2 from the germline V gene are SGHNT and YYREEE (reference sequence). CDR3 size: 15 residues. The CDR3 loop reads CASSFPAGTGNEQFF. CDR3 in DNA: TGTGCCAGCAGCTTTCCAGCGGGGACTGGCAATGAGCAGTTCTTC.

This clone occurred once. The genes are TRBV5-1 and TRBJ2-2; D is uncertain. The CDR3 consists of 15 residues. V was cut by 2 bases and J by 1 base, with 9 bases left in between. Per germline, CDR1 SGHRS and CDR2 YFSETQ. CDR3 loop: CASSLNSWNTGELFF. Written as DNA, the CDR3 is TGCGCCAGCAGCTTAAACAGTTGGAACACCGGGGAGCTGTTTTTT.

The chain is built from TRBV5-1 and TRBJ2-5, with 11 bases that match TRBD2. Trimming cost V 3 bases and J 2 bases; bases outside gene matches: 12. CDR1 and CDR2 from the germline V gene are SGHRS and YFSETQ. The length of the CDR3 is 18 residues. Written as DNA, the CDR3 is TGCGCCAGCAGCTCCGGGGCTAGCGGGAGGCCGGGGCAAGAGACCCAGTACTTC. This encodes CASSSGASGRPGQETQYF.

The gene calls are TRBV4-1 and TRBJ2-1; a possible D gene is TRBD2 (7 bases). The germline gives CDR1 MGHRA, CDR2 YSYEKL. Between the trimmed V and J ends, which lost 0 bases and 6 bases, there was a span of 15 bases. The CDR3 consists of 16 residues. In nucleotides, the CDR3 is TGCGCCAGCAGCCAAGAAATGAGGGGGGGCGTCAATGAGCAGTTCTTC. This codes for CASSQEMRGGVNEQFF.

The chain uses TRBV18 and TRBJ2-1; weak D call: TRBD2 (5 bases). Germline-derived CDR1 and CDR2 are KGHSH and LQKENI. The length of the CDR3 is 16 residues. V was pared by 3 bases and J by 4 bases, with 16 bases between. CDR3 bases: TGTGCCAGCTCACCGCCGGACTGGTTGAAATACAATGAGCAGTTCTTC. As protein: CASSPPDWLKYNEQFF. Full variable domain (missing parts from reference TRBV18 and TRBJ2-1): NAGVMQNPRHLVRRRGQEARLRCSPMKGHSHVYWYRQLPEEGLKFMVYLQKENIIDESGMPKERFSAEFPKEGPSILRIQQVVRGDSAAYFCASSPPDWLKYNEQFFGPGTRLTVL.

The chain uses TRBV6-2 or TRBV6-3 and TRBJ2-1; D is unclear. The V end lost 1 base, the J end lost 8 bases, and 9 bases lay between the germline ends. The CDR3 loop spans 13 amino acids. The V gene's germline CDR1 is MNHEY and CDR2 SVGEGT. DNA of the CDR3: TGTGCCAGCAGTTACTTTGCTCGCGATGAGCAGTTCTTC. Translation: CASSYFARDEQFF.

The rearrangement joins TRBV6-5 to TRBJ1-2; D uncertain. Trimming cost V 8 bases and J 2 bases, with 9 bases left between them. Germline V lookup: CDR1 MNHEY, CDR2 SVGAGI. The CDR3 contains 12 residues. The CDR3 is CASGAGNYGYTF. The CDR3, as DNA: TGTGCCAGCGGCGCAGGCAACTATGGCTACACCTTC.

J is TRBJ1-3 and V is TRBV5-4; D is possibly TRBD1 (6 bases). V was trimmed by 0 bases and J by 2 bases, leaving 9 bases between them. This CDR3 contains 15 residues. The V gene's germline CDR1 is SGHNT and CDR2 YYREEE (reference sequence). The CDR3 here is CASSLVGGPGNTIYF. The CDR3 coding sequence is TGTGCCAGCAGCTTGGTTGGGGGGCCTGGAAACACCATATATTTT.

The chain uses TRBV5-4 and TRBJ1-6; TRBD1 matches at 7 bases. This CDR3 contains 16 residues. V dropped 0 bases and J dropped 6; count of bases not matched to a gene: 6. Germline loops: CDR1 SGHNT, CDR2 YYREEE (reference sequence). This CDR3 is CASSLALQGSNSPLHF. The CDR3 DNA reads TGTGCCAGCAGCTTGGCGCTACAGGGGAGTAATTCACCCCTCCACTTT.

The chain links TRBV5-1 to TRBJ1-1; TRBD1 matches 11 bases. Unmatched junction bases numbered 7, after V lost 5 bases and J lost 1 base. CDR1 is SGHRS and CDR2 is YFSETQ in the germline V gene. CDR3 size: 16 residues. This chain's CDR3 is CASRPGQGAGNTEAFF. CDR3 bases: TGCGCCAGCAGACCTGGACAGGGGGCCGGGAACACTGAAGCTTTCTTT.